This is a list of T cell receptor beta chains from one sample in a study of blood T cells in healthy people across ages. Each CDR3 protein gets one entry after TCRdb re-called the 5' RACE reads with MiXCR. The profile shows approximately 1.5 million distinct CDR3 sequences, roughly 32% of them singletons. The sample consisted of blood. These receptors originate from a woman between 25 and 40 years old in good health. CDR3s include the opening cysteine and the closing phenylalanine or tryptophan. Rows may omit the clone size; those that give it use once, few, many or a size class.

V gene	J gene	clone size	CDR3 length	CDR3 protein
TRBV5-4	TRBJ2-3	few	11	CASSFGLTQYF
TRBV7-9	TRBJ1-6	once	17	CASSLTGFSSYNSPLHF
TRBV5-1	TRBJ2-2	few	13	CASSLDPTGELFF
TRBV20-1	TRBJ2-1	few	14	CSANKRVPYNEQFF
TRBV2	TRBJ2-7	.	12	CASREILYEQYF
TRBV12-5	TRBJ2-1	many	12	CASGSGYNEQFF
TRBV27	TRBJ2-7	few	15	CASSFLGGGSYEQYF
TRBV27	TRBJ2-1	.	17	CASRKGQGTLSYNEQFF
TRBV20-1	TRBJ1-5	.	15	CSAPPRAAAYQPQHF
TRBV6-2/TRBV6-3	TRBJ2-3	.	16	CASSYSTTGSTDTQYF
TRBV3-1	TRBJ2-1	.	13	CASTGLSYNEQFF
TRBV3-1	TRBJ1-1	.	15	CASSLRDRESTEAFF
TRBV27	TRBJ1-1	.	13	CASNEGLNTEAFF
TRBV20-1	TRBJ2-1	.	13	CSPGTSGRAQQFF
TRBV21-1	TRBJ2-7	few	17	CASSKGAGTLGSYEQYF
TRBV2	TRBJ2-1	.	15	CASRAQGGSYNEQFF
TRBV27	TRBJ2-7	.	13	CASSSFSGSEQYF
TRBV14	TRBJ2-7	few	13	CASSQVRGIEQYF
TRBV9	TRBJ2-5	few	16	CASSVAEGWKGETQYF
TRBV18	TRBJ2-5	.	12	CAGSRFQETQYF
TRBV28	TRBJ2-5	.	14	CATNYGLVRETQYF
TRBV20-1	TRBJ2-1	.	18	CSATSRDSAIQKYDEQFF
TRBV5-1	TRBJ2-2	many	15	CASSLVGGDTGELFF
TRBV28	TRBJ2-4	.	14	CASSFPLTGGRLYF
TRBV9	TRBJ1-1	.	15	CASSVEALEPREAFF
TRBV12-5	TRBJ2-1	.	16	CASGLDASGNYNEQFF
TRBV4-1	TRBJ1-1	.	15	CASSQAGFGNTEAFF
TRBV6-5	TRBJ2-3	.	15	CASSRGAAGADTQYF
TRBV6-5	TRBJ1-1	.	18	CASSYSMLSGGRNTEAFF
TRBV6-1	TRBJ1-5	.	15	CASSIQGGGNQPQHF
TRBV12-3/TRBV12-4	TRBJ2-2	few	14	CASSLWGGTGELFF
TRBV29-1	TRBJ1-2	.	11	CSAKWGVGYTF
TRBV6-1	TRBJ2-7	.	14	CASSEYGSNYEQYF
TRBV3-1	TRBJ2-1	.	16	CASSQEADPSWNEQFF
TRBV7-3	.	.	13	CASSSNRESEQYF
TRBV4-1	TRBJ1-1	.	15	CASSPSGLTDTGAFF
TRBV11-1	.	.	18	CASSAWGGPSQWTYEQYF
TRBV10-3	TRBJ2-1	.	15	CAISDTSGSGDEQFF
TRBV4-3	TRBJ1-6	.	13	CASSQDTPRTLHF
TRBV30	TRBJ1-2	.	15	CAWSVLGWVNYGYTF
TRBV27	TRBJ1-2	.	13	CTSSLTGGNGYTF
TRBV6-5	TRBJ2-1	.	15	CVSSYSSGGAIEQFF
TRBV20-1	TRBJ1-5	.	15	CSAASKGNYNQPQHF
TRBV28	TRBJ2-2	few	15	CASSAGGLNTGELFF
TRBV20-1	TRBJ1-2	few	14	CSAGDQGKGYGYTF
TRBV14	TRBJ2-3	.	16	CASSAQPGQGMDTQYF
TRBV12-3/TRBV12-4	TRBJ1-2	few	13	CASNWGLGYGYTF